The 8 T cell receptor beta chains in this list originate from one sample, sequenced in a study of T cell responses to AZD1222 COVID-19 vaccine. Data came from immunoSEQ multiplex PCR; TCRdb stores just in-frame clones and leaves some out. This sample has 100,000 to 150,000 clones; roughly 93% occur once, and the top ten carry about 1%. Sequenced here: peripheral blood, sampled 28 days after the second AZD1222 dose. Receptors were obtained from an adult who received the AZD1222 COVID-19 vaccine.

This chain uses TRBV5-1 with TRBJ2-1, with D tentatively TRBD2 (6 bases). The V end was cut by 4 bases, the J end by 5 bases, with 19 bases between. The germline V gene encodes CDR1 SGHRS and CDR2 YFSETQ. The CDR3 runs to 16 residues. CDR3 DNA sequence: TGCGCCAGCAGCGTTCTACTAGCAGCTACGAACAATGAGCAGTTCTTC. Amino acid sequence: CASSVLLAATNNEQFF.

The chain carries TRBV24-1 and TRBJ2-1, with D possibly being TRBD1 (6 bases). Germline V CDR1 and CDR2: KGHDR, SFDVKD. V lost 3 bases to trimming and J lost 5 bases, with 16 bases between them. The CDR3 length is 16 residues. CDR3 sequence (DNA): TGTGCCACCAGTGATCCCGGCAGGGGCAGGAACAATGAGCAGTTCTTC. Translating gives CATSDPGRGRNNEQFF.

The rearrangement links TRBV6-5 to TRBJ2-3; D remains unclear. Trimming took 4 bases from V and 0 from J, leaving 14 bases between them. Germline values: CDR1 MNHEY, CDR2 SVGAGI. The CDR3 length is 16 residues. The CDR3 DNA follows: TGTGCCAGCAGTTCCCAGGTTGGAACTAGCACAGATACGCAGTATTTT. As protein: CASSSQVGTSTDTQYF.

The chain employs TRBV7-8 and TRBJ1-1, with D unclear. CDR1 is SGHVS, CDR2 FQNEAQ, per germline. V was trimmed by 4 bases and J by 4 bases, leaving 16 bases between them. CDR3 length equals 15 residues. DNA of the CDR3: TGTGCCAGCAGCTCTGAACGGGGAAAGGGCACTGAAGCTTTCTTT. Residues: CASSSERGKGTEAFF.

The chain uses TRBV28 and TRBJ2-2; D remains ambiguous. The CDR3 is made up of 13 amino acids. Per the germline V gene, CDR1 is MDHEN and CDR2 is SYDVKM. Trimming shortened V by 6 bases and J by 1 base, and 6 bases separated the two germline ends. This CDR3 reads CASSELNTGELFF. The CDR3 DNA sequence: TGTGCCAGCAGCGAACTGAACACCGGGGAGCTGTTTTTT.

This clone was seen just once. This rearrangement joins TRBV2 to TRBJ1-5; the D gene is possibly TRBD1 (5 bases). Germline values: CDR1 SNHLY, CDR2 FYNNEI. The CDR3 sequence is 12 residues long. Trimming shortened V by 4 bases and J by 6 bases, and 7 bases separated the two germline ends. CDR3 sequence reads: CASSAQGQPQHF. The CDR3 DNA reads TGTGCCAGCAGTGCCCAGGGTCAGCCCCAGCATTTT.

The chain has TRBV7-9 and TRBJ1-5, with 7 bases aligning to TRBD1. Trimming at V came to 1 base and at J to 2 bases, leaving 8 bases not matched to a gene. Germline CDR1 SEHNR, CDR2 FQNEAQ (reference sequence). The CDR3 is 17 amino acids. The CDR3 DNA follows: TGTGCCAGCAGCTTAGAATGGACAGGTGGCGGCAATCAGCCCCAGCATTTT. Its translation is CASSLEWTGGGNQPQHF.

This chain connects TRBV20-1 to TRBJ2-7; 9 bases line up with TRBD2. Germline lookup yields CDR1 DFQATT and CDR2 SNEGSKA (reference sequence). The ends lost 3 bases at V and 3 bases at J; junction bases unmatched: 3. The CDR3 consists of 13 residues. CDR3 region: CSASSTSGYEQYF. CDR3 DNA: TGCAGTGCTAGTTCGACTAGCGGCTACGAGCAGTACTTC.